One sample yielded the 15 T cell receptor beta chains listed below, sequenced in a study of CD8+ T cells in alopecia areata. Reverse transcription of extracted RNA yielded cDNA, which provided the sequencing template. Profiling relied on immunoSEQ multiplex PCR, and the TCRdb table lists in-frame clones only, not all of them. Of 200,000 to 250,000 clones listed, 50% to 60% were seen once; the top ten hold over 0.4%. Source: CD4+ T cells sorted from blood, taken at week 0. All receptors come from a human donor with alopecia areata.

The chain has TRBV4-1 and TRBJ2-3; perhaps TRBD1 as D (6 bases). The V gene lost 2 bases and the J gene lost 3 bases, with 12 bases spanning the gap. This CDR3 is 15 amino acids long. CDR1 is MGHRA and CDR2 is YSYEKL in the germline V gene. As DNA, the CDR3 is TGCGCCAGCAGCCAAAACCCGGGACAAACAGATACGCAGTATTTT. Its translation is CASSQNPGQTDTQYF.

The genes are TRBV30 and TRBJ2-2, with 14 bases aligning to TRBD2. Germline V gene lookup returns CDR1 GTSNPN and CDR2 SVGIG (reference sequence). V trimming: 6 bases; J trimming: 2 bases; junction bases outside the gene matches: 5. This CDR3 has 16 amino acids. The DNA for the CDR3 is TGTGCCTGCGGGACTAGCGGGAGCCCTAACACCGGGGAGCTGTTTTTT. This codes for CACGTSGSPNTGELFF.

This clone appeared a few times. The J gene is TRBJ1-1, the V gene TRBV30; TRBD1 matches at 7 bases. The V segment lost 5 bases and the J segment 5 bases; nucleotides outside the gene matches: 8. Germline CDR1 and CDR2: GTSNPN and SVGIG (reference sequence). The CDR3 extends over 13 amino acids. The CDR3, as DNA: TGTGCCTGGGACAGGGTTATGGAGACTGAAGCTTTCTTT. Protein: CAWDRVMETEAFF. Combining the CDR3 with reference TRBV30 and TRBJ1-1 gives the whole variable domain SQTIHQWPATLVQPVGSPLSLECTVEGTSNPNLYWYRQAAGRGLQLLFYSVGIGQISSEVPQNLSASRPQDRQFILSSKKLLLSDSGFYLCAWDRVMETEAFFGQGTRLTVV.

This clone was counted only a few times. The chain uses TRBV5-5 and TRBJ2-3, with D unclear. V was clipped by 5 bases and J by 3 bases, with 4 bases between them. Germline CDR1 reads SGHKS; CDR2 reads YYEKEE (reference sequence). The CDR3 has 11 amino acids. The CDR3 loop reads CASSKTDTQYF. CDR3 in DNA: TGTGCCAGCAGTAAGACAGATACGCAGTATTTT.

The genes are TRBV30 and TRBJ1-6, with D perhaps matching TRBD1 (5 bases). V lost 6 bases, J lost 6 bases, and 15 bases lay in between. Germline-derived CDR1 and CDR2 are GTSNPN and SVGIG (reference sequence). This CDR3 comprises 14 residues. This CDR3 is CACSTGTVNSPLHF. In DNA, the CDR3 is TGTGCCTGCTCGACGGGGACGGTTAATTCACCCCTCCACTTT.

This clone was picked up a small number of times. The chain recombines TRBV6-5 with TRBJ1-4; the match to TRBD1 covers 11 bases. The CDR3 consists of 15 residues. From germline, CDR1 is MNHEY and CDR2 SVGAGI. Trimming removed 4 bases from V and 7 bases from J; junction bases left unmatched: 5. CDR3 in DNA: TGTGCCAGCAGTTTGGGACAGGGGGGAAGTGAAAAACTGTTTTTT. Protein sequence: CASSLGQGGSEKLFF.

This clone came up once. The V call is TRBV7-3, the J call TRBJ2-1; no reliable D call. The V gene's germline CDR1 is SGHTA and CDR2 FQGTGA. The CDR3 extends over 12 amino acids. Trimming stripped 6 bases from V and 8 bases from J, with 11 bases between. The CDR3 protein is CASSLSVDEQFF. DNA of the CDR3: TGTGCCAGCAGTCTAAGTGTCGATGAGCAGTTCTTC.

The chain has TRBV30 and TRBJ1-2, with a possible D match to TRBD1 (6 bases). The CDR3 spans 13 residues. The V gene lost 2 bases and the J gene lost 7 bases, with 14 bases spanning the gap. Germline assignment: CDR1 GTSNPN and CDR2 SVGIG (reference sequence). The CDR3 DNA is TGTGCCTGGAGTCGGGCCGGGGGCGTTGGCTACACCTTC. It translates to CAWSRAGGVGYTF.

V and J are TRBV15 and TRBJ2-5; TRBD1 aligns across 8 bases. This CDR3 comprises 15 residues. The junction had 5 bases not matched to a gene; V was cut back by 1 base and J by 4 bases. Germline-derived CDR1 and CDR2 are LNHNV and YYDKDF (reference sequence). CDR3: CATSRVLQGGETQYF. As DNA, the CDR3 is TGTGCCACCAGCAGAGTACTACAGGGGGGAGAGACCCAGTACTTC.

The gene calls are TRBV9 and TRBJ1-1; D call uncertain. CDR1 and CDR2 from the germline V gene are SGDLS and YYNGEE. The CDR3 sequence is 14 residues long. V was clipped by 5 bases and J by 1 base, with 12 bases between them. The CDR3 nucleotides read TGTGCCAGCAGGGAGAACAGTAAGAACACTGAAGCTTTCTTT. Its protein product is CASRENSKNTEAFF.

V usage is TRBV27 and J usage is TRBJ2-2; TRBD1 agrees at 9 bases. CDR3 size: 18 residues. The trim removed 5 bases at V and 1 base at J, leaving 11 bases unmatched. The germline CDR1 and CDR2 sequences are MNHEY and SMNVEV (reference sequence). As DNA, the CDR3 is TGTGCCAGCAGTCGTTTGGGTAGGGGACAGGGGAACACCGGGGAGCTGTTTTTT. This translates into CASSRLGRGQGNTGELFF.

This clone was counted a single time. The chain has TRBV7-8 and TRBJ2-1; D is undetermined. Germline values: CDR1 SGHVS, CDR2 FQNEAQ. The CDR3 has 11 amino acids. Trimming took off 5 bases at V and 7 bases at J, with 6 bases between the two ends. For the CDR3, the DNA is TGTGCCAGCAGCACATATAATGAGCAGTTCTTC. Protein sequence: CASSTYNEQFF.

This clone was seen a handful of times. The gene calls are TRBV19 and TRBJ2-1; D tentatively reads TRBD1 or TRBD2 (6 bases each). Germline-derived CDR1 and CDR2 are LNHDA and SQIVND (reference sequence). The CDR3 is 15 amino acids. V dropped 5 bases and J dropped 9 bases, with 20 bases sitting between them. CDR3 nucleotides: TGTGCCAGTAGTTCTGTTGGGCTGGAGGGGGTTGAGCAGTTCTTC. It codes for CASSSVGLEGVEQFF.

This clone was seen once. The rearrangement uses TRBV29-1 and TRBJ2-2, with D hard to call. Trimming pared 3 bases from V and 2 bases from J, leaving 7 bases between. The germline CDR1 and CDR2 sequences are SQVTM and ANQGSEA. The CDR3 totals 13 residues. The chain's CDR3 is CSVDRSNTGELFF. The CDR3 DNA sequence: TGCAGCGTTGACAGGAGCAACACCGGGGAGCTGTTTTTT.

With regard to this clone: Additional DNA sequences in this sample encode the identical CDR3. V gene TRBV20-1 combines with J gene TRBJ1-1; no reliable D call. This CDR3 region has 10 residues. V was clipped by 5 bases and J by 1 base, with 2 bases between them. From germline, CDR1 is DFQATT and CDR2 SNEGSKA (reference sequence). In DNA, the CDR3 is TGCAGTGCTCAGAACACTGAAGCTTTCTTT. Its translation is CSAQNTEAFF.